What follows is one T cell receptor (beta chain) and its context. Its antigen is not known. This sample is drawn from a study of cytomegalovirus exposure and HLA in healthy donors. Profiled with immunoSEQ multiplex PCR; TCRdb holds only in-frame clones, not every one. The sample holds more than 95,000 clones, about 91% seen once. Whole-study findings and limits: TCR sequences were mostly rare, though some public TCRs occurred in many donors. Both high specificity and high sensitivity reportedly marked the classifier's diagnosis of cytomegalovirus status. Cytomegalovirus association was assigned to about 150 TCR beta chains.

Sequenced input: PBMCs. The TCR comes from a man between 18 and 35 years old in good health and CMV-seronegative.

DNA of the CDR3: TGTGCCAGCAGGCGGGACAGGGGATACGAGCAGTACTTC. It translates to CASRRDRGYEQYF. The chain uses TRBV28 and TRBJ2-7; 10 bases agree with TRBD1. Trimming at V came to 6 bases and at J to 4 bases, leaving 3 bases not matched to a gene. Germline values: CDR1 MDHEN, CDR2 SYDVKM. The CDR3 extends over 13 amino acids.